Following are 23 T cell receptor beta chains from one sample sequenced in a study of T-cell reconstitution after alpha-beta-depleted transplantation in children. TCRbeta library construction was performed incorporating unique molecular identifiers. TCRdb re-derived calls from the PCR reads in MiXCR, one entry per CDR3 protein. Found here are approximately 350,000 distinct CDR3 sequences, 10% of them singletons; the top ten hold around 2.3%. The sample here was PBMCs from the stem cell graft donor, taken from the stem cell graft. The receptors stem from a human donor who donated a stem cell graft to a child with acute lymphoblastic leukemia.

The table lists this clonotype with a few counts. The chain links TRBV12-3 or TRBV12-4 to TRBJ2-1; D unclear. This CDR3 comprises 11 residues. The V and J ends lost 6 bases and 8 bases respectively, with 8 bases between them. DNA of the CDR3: TGTGCCAGCAGCTTTAACCATGAGCAGTTCTTC. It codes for CASSFNHEQFF.

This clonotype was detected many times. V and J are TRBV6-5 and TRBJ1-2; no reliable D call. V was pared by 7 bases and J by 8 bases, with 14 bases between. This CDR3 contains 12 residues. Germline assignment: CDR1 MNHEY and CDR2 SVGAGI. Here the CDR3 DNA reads TGTGCCAGCAAGAGGGCTTTTGGGGGCTACACCTTC. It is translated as CASKRAFGGYTF.

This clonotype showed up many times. The CDR3 bases are TGTGCCAGCGGCTTAGCCAACTACGAGCAGTACTTC. As protein: CASGLANYEQYF. V usage is TRBV12-3 or TRBV12-4 and J usage is TRBJ2-7; no reliable D call. V was shortened by 8 bases and J by 3 bases, with 11 bases between the two germline ends. This CDR3 contains 12 residues.

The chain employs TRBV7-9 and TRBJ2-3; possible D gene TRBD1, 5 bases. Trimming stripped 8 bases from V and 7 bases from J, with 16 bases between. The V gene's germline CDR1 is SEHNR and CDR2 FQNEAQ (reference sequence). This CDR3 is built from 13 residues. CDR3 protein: CASQGPAEYTQYF. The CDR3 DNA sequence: TGTGCCAGCCAGGGTCCGGCAGAATATACGCAGTATTTT.

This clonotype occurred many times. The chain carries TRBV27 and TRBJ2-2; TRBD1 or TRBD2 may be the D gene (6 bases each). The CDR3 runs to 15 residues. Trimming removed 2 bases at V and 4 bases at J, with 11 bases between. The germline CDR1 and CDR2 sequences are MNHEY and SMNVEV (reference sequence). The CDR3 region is CASSLEGGITGELFF. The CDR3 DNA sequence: TGTGCCAGCAGTTTAGAGGGGGGTATCACCGGGGAGCTGTTTTTT.

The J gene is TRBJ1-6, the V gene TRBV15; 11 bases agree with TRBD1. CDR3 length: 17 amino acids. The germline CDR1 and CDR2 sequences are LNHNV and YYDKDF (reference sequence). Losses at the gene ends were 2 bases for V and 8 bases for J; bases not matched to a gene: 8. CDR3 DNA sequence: TGTGCCACCAGCAGACAGGACAGGGGGCAGGGCGATTCACCCCTCCACTTT. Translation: CATSRQDRGQGDSPLHF. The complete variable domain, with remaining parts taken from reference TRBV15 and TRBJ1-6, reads DAMVIQNPRYQVTQFGKPVTLSCSQTLNHNVMYWYQQKSSQAPKLLFHYYDKDFNNEADTPDNFQSRRPNTSFCFLDIRSPGLGDTAMYLCATSRQDRGQGDSPLHFGNGTRLTVT.

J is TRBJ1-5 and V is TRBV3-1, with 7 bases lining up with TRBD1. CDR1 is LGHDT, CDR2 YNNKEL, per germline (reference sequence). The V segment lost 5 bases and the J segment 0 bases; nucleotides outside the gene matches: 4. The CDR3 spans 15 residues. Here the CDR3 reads CASSTGQDSNQPQHF. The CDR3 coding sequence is TGTGCCAGCAGCACTGGACAGGATAGCAATCAGCCCCAGCATTTT. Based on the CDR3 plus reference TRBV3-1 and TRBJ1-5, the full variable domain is DTAVSQTPKYLVTQMGNDKSIKCEQNLGHDTMYWYKQDSKKFLKIMFSYNNKELIINETVPNRFSPKSPDKAHLNLHINSLELGDSAVYFCASSTGQDSNQPQHFGDGTRLSIL.

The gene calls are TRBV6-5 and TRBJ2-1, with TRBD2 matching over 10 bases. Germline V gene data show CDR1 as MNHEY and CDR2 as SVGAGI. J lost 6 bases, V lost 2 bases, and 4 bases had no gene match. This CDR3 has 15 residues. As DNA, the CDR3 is TGTGCCAGCAGTTACCCAGGACTAGCGGCCAATGAGCAGTTCTTC. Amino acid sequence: CASSYPGLAANEQFF.

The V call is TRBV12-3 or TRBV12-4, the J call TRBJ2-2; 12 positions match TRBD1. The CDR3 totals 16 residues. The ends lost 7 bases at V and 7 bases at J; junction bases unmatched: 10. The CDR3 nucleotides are TGTGCCAGCAATACTCCGGGACAGGGGGCCGACGGGGAGCTGTTTTTT. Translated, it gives CASNTPGQGADGELFF.

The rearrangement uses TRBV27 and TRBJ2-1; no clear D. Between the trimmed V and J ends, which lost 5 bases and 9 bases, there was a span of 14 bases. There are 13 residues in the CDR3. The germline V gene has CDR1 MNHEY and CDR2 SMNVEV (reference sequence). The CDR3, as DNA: TGTGCCAGCAGTACCTTGACCTTAGCTGAGCAGTTCTTC. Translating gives CASSTLTLAEQFF.

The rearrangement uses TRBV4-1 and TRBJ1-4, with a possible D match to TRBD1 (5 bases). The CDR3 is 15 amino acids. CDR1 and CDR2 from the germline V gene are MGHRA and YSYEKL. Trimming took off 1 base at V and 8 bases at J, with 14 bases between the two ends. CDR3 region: CASSQVGSGGEKLFF. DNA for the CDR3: TGCGCCAGCAGCCAAGTGGGGTCTGGGGGGGAAAAACTGTTTTTT.

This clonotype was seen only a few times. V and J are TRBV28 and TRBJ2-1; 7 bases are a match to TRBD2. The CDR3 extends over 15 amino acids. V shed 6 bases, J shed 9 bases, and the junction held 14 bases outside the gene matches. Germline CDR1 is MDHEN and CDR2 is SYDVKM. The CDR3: CASRDVWRESVEQFF. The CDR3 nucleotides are TGTGCCAGCAGGGACGTGTGGCGGGAGAGTGTTGAGCAGTTCTTC.

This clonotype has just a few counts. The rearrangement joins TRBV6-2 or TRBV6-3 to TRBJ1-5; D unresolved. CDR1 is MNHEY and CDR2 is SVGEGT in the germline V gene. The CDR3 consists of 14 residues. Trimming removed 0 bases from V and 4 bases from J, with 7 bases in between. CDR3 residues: CASSYSEVNQPQHF. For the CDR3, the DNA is TGTGCCAGCAGTTACTCGGAGGTGAATCAGCCCCAGCATTTT.

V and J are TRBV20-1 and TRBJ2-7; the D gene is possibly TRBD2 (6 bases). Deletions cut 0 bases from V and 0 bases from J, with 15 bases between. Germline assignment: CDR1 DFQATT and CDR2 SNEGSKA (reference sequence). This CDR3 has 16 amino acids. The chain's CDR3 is CSARDRWRDSSYEQYF. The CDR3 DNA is TGCAGTGCTAGAGATCGTTGGCGGGATAGCTCCTACGAGCAGTACTTC.

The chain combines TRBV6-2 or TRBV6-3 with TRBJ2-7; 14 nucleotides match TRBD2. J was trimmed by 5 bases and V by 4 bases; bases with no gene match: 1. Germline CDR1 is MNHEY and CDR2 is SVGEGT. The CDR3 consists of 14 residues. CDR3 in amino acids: CASSWGLAGDEQYF. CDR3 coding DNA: TGTGCCAGCAGTTGGGGACTAGCGGGAGACGAGCAGTACTTC.

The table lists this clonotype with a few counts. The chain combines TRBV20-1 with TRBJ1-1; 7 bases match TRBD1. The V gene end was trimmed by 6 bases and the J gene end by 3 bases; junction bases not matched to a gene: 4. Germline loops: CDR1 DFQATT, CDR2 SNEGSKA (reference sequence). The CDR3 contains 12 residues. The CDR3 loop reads CSARQGHTEAFF. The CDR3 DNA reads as TGCAGTGCACGACAGGGTCACACTGAAGCTTTCTTT.

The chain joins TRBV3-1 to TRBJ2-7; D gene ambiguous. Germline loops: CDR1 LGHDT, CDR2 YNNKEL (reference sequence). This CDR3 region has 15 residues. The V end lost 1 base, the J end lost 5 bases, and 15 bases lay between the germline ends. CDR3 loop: CASSQGRLDGDEQYF. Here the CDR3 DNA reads TGTGCCAGCAGCCAAGGCAGGCTGGATGGCGACGAGCAGTACTTC.

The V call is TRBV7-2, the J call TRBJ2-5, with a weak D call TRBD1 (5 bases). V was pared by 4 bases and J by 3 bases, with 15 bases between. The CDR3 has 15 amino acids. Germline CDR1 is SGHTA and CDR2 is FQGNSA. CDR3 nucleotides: TGTGCCAGCAGCTACTCCCTTCGCAGGGAAGAGACCCAGTACTTC. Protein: CASSYSLRREETQYF.

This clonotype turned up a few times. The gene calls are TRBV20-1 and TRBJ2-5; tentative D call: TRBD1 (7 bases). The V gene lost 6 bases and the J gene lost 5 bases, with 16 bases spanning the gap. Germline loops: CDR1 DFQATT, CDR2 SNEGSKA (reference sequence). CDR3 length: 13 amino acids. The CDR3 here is CSADYRGRETQYF. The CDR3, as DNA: TGCAGTGCGGACTACAGGGGACGGGAGACCCAGTACTTC.

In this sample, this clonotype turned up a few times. The CDR3 reads CASSQAGTSSYNEQFF. Here the CDR3 DNA reads TGCGCCAGCAGCCAAGCGGGGACTAGCTCCTACAATGAGCAGTTCTTC. The rearrangement links TRBV4-3 to TRBJ2-1; 8 positions match TRBD2. Germline V gene sequence: CDR1 LGHNA, CDR2 YSLEER. The CDR3 sequence is 16 residues long. V was pared by 1 base and J by 0 bases, with 2 bases of the junction left unmatched.

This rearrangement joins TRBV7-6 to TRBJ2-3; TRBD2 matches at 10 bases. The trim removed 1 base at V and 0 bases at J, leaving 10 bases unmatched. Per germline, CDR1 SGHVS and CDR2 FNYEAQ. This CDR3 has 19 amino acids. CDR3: CASSLVILASGSSTDTQYF. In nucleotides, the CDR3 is TGTGCCAGCAGCTTAGTTATTCTGGCTAGCGGGAGTAGCACAGATACGCAGTATTTT.

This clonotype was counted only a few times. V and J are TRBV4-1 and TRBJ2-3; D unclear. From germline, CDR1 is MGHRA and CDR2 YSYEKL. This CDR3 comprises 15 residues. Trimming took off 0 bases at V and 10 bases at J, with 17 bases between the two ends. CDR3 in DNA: TGCGCCAGCAGCCAAGATACTGGGAAGGTGTCTTCGCAGTATTTT. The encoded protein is CASSQDTGKVSSQYF.

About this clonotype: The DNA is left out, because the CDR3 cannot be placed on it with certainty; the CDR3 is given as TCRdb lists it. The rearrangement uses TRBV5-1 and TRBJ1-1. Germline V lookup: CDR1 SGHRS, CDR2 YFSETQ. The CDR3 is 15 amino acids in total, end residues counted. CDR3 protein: CASSLFFGGSTEAFF.